This T cell receptor beta chain was recovered during a study of early T cells in non-severe SARS-CoV-2 infection. Looking at the study overall: The input, bulk RNA from unsorted whole blood, was sequenced, and chains were unpaired.

Study findings and constraints: Matching against VDJdb likely underestimated virus-specific expansions, favoring anti-spike CD8.

Individual cDNA molecules were tagged with unique molecular identifiers. One entry per CDR3 protein, called by TCRdb with MiXCR from the 5' RACE reads. Here the sample spans around 60,000 distinct CDR3 sequences, about an eighth being singletons. The CDR3 loop spans 14 amino acids. V was pared by 6 bases and J by 6 bases, with 14 bases between. Germline V gene sequence: CDR1 MNHNY, CDR2 SVGAGI (reference sequence). Points on this clonotype: Its specificity is not known.

The chain joins TRBV6-6 to TRBJ1-4; D gene uncertain. Sequencing input: whole blood. The TCR comes from an adult who was a healthcare worker with PCR-confirmed SARS-CoV-2 infection or an uninfected control (not recorded which). The CDR3 reads CASSDRGGDEKLFF. CDR3 in DNA: TGTGCCAGCAGCGACCGGGGAGGAGATGAAAAACTGTTTTTT.